The entry below gives a single T cell receptor (beta chain) sequence along with its context. The data were taken from a study of early T cells in non-severe SARS-CoV-2 infection. Across the study: Investigators sequenced bulk RNA drawn from unsorted whole blood, and chains remained unpaired.

V was cut by 2 bases and J by 8 bases, with 11 bases left in between. The CDR3 has 13 residues. Per the germline V gene, CDR1 is SGHDN and CDR2 is FVKESK. In the library, individual cDNA molecules carried attached unique molecular identifiers. A single record per CDR3 protein comes from TCRdb applying MiXCR to the 5' RACE reads. The table records about 34,000 distinct CDR3 sequences, less than 8.5% of them present only once. The sample consisted of whole blood, taken at baseline. The receptor comes from an adult who was a healthcare worker with PCR-confirmed SARS-CoV-2 infection or an uninfected control (not recorded which). The chain couples TRBV14 to TRBJ2-3; D gene unclear. CDR3 bases: TGTGCCAGCAGCCAAATTGCCCGCAGTACGCAGTATTTT. Translation gives CASSQIARSTQYF.